This T cell receptor beta chain was recovered during a study of post-analysis software for immune sequencing data. In the study overall: The patients showed relapsing-remitting, secondary progressive and progressive-relapsing multiple sclerosis courses. Study outcomes and limitations: Controls significantly exceeded multiple sclerosis patients in normalized Chao1 diversity. Compared with controls, patients had more of about 5 TRBV segments, including TRBV5-6, TRBV5-1 and TRBV20-1.

The V gene lost 0 bases and the J gene lost 3 bases, with 6 bases spanning the gap. Germline CDR1 and CDR2: SGHRS and YFSETQ. This CDR3 region has 13 residues. Unique molecular identifiers were present in the TCR beta cDNA libraries. TCRdb recomputed calls from the PCR reads with MiXCR, one row per CDR3 protein. Counted here are 820,000 or so distinct CDR3 sequences, about 50% occurring once; the ten biggest clones make up 4.6%. Regarding this clonotype: Antigen specificity is unknown.

The rearrangement uses TRBV5-1 and TRBJ1-1; D might be TRBD1 (5 bases). This TCR came from a girl aged 5-17 years with multiple sclerosis. The sample was blood. This CDR3 reads CASSLVGDTEAFF. CDR3 sequence (DNA): TGCGCCAGCAGCTTGGTGGGGGACACTGAAGCTTTCTTT.